This T cell receptor (beta chain) was captured in a study of T cells in Graves' hyperthyroidism and ophthalmopathy. RNA transcripts yielded amplified TCR beta CDR3 regions. Initially, a first-round RT-PCR of the TCR CDR3 employed the HTBI primer set. TCRdb redid the calling of the multiplex PCR reads with MiXCR, one entry per CDR3 protein. This table holds about 400,000 distinct CDR3 sequences, roughly 14% found once. Trimming left V 1 base short and J 0 bases short, with 4 bases between. Germline CDR1 reads MGHRA; CDR2 reads YSYEKL. The CDR3 runs to 14 residues. This chain connects TRBV4-1 to TRBJ1-3; D is uncertain. Sequencing was done on a sample of blood. The sequence derives from a man younger than 35 with Graves' ophthalmopathy. The CDR3 here is CASSQAISGNTIYF. The CDR3 DNA sequence: TGCGCCAGCAGCCAAGCCATCTCTGGAAACACCATATATTTT.